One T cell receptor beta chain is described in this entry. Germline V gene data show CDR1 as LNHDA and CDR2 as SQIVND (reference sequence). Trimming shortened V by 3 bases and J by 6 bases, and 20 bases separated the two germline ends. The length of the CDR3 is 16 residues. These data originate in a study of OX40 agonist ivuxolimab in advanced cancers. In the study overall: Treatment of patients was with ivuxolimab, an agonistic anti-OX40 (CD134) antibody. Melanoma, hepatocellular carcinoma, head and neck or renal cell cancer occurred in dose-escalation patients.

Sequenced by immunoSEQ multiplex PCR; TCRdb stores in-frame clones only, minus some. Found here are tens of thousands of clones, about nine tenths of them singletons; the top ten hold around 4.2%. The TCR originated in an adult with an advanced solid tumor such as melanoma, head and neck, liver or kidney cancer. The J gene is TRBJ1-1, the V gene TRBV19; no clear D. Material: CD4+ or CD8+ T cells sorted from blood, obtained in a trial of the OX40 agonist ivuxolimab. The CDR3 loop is CASSIGLLSRISEAFF. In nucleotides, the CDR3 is TGTGCCAGTAGTATCGGGTTGCTTAGCCGCATTTCTGAAGCTTTCTTT.